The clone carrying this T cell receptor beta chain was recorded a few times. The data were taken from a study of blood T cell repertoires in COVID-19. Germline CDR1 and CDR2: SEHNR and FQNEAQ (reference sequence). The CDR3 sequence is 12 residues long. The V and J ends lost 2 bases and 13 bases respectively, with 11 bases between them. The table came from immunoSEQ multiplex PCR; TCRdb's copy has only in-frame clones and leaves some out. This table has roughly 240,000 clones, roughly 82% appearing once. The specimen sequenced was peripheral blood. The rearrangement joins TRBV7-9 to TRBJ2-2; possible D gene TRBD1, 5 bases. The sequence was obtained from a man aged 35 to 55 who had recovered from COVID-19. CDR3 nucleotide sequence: TGTGCCAGCAGCTTACAGGGATGGACGCTGTTTTTT. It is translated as CASSLQGWTLFF.